This TCR beta chain was profiled in a study of T cell responses to AZD1222 COVID-19 vaccine. As to this clone: Its antigen is currently unknown.

Points from the study as a whole: Among the donors, most were white British and more were female, and clonal diversity was possibly underestimated.

Trimming took 3 bases from V and 1 from J, leaving 9 bases between them. The CDR3 totals 13 residues. Germline assignment: CDR1 DFQATT and CDR2 SNEGSKA (reference sequence). Profiled with immunoSEQ multiplex PCR; TCRdb holds only in-frame clones, not every one. The data show approximately 180,000 clones, more than 80% seen once. J is TRBJ1-2 and V is TRBV20-1; D gene unclear. The receptor was isolated from an adult in good health. Sequenced material: peripheral blood, taken on day 0 of AZD1222 vaccination. DNA of the CDR3: TGCAGTGCTAGTGTAGGGCATAACTATGGCTACACCTTC. Protein sequence: CSASVGHNYGYTF.